The subject of this entry is one TCR beta chain. It has no known antigen specificity. It has no much larger one-base neighbor in the sample; base qualities were not kept. Libraries came from 5' RACE. TCRdb records Illumina HiSeq 2500 as the sequencer. A second PCR of roughly 6 to 11 cycles was performed with a sample-barcoded 5' primer and a J-beta primer mix. Each TCR beta cDNA molecule received a unique molecular identifier from a template-switch 5' adaptor carrying 12 random nucleotides. At least 2.5 million CDR3-containing paired-end reads were obtained from each sample. The Mint cDNA synthesis kit, primed by a TRBC-specific oligonucleotide, was used to synthesize first-strand cDNA from all RNA. Following uracil-DNA glycosylase treatment, a first 18-cycle PCR with universal primers M1SS and BC2_uni_R was performed on all cDNA. Processing in the source paper ran as follows. Each sample was normalized by randomly selecting 1 million high-quality reads, each carrying a distinct molecular identifier. Instead of being binned into consensus sequences, reads with shared molecular identifiers were discarded. MiTCR, with a Q25 quality threshold and the strictest error-elimination algorithm, was used for CDR3 identification, clonotype clustering and error correction. A nonparametric unseen species model using Euler transformation provided a lower-bound estimate of total TCR beta diversity. TCRdb cleaned the public reads at Q25 with fastp, built clones with MiXCR and kept in-frame beta chains. Rows are combined by CDR3 protein, so each entry shows the most common genes and DNA. None of the V and J calls come from the authors' own analysis; TCRdb made them. Recorded for this sample are 1,300,000 or so distinct CDR3 sequences; around 59% of them occurred a single time. The ten largest clones take up over 5% of the sample.

These data belong to a study of blood T cells in healthy people across ages (dated by TCRdb to the mid-2010s). A note on the overall study: In model experiments, template switching captured roughly one uniquely barcoded TCR beta cDNA molecule for every two T cells. Using deep sequencing normalized with unique cDNA molecular identifiers, the study measured how TCR beta repertoire diversity changes with age. To avoid experimental bias, donors of different ages were randomly spread across the sequencing lanes. Using the same blood draw, the study looked at two additional independent replicas of 1 million unique cDNA reads for two donors, one aged 18 to 30 and the other aged 80 or older. Donors were grouped into four age groups: young (average roughly 17 years), middle-aged (roughly 40), aged (around 66) and long-lived (just over 80). Broad study findings and their caveats: Compared with the aged group, the long-lived group had more naive CD4+ T cells, fewer expanded clones and increased TCR diversity, a pattern suggesting age selection. Observed TCR beta diversity per million T cells fell roughly linearly with age, and a significant reduction was already apparent by age about 38. Conclusive comparison of naive and antigen-experienced compartments was prevented by the profiling of bulk unsorted PBMCs. The percentage of naive T cells measured by flow cytometry correlated strongly with observed TCR beta diversity. Estimates of total diversity from one million sequenced T cells were regarded as lower bounds and underestimates. The CMV infection status of donors was not known, potentially confounding age-related changes in expanded clonotypes.

Systemically healthy Caucasian individuals from Russia, approximately 39 in total and aged roughly 6 to 90 years, were included as donors. Each donor gave around 9.8 milliliters of peripheral blood, collected into EDTA-treated Vacutainer tubes. Ficoll-Paque density-gradient centrifugation was used to isolate PBMCs, with at least 6.5 million per sample. Trizol reagent was used to extract total RNA from PBMCs, with at least 6 micrograms per sample. Naive CD45RAhigh/CD27high T cell percentages were measured by flow cytometry on a PBMC aliquot from every donor. V trim: 7 bases; J trim: 2 bases; unmatched bases: 5. Taken from cysteine to phenylalanine, the CDR3 has 17 residues. Only the CDR3 DNA stays, 51 bases, in frame from base 1.

Sequenced material: blood. This clonotype was obtained from a man aged 18 to 29 in good health. Recombination connected TRBV12-3 or TRBV12-4 to TRBJ2-1, and TRBD2 matches 16 of the central bases. The bases are TGTGCCAGCAAAGGGACTAGCGGGGGGGCCCCCTACAATGAGCAGTTCTTC. Its amino acids are CASKGTSGGAPYNEQFF.